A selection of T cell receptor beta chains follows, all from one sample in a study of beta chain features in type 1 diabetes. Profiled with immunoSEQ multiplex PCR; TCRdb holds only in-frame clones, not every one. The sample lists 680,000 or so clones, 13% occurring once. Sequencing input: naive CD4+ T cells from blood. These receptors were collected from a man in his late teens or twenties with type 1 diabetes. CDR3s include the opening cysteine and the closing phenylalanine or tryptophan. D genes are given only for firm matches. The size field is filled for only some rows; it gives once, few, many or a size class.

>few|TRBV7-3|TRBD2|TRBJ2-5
TGTGCCAGCAGCTTAAATAGCGGGGGTCAAGAGACCCAGTACTTC
CASSLNSGGQETQYF
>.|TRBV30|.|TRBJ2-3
TGTGCCTGGAGTCGTCAGGGAGGCACAGATACGCAGTATTTT
CAWSRQGGTDTQYF
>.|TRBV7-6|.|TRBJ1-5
TGTGCCAGCAGCTTAGCTATCGGGCCAGGGGGCAATCAGCCCCAGCATTTT
CASSLAIGPGGNQPQHF
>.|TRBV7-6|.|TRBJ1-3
TGTGCCAGCAGTGCAGGTCCATTCTCTGGAAACACCATATATTTT
CASSAGPFSGNTIYF
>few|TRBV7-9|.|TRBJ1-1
TGTGCCAGCAGCTTAGAGGTGAACACTGAAGCTTTCTTT
CASSLEVNTEAFF
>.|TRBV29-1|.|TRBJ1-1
TGCAGCGTTGAAGACTGGGGGGCCACTGAAGCTTTCTTT
CSVEDWGATEAFF
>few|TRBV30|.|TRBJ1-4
TGTGCCTGGAGTGTAAAGAGTGGATCGGGTGGACTGTTTTTT
CAWSVKSGSGGLFF
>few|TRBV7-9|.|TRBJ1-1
TGTGCCAGCAGCCCCCTGGGGGCAGATGAAGCTTTCTTT
CASSPLGADEAFF
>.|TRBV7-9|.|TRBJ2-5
TGTGCCAGCAGCTTGCGGACAGAGAAGGGAGAGACCCAGTACTTC
CASSLRTEKGETQYF
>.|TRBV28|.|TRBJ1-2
TGTGCCAGCAGTTGGACTGGCTATGGCTACACCTTC
CASSWTGYGYTF
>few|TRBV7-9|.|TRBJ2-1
TGTGCCAGCAGCTTACAGGGGCTCAACAATGAGCAGTTCTTC
CASSLQGLNNEQFF
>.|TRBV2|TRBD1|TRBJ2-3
TGTGCCAGCAGGACAGGGTTCACAGATACGCAGTATTTT
CASRTGFTDTQYF
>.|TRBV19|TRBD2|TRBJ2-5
TGTGCCAGTAGTGGTCTAGCGGGGGGAGAAGAGACCCAGTACTTC
CASSGLAGGEETQYF
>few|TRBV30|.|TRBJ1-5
TGTGCCTGGAGTATACAGTACAATCAGCCCCAGCATTTT
CAWSIQYNQPQHF
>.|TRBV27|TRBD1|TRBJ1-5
TGTGCCAGCAGTTCCGCAGGGGGCTTCAATCAGCCCCAGCATTTT
CASSSAGGFNQPQHF
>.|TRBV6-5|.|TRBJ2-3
TGTGCCAGCAGGACCTATCAAAGGGAAGATACGCAGTATTTT
CASRTYQREDTQYF
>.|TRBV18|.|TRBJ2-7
TGTGCCAGCTCAGCGAGAGGACTCTTCTACGAGCAGTACTTC
CASSARGLFYEQYF
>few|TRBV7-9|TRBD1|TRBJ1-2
TGTGCCAGCAGCTTCGGACAGGGACTTGGCTACACCTTC
CASSFGQGLGYTF
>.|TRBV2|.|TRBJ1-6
TGTGCCAGCAGTGAAGCAGGTTCACCCCTCCACTTT
CASSEAGSPLHF
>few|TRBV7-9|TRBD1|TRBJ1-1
TGTGCCAGCAGCAAAACAGGGGGCACCAACACTGAAGCTTTCTTT
CASSKTGGTNTEAFF
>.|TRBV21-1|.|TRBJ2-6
TGTGCCAGCAGAGTAACAGACAGGGGTCAAGGGGCCAACGTCCTGACTTTC
CASRVTDRGQGANVLTF
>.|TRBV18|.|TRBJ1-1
TGTGCCAGCTCACCCTCCGGGGGACACAACACTGAAGCTTTCTTT
CASSPSGGHNTEAFF
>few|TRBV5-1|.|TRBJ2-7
TGCGCCAGCAGCTCCGGACTCCTAGACTACGAGCAGTACTTC
CASSSGLLDYEQYF
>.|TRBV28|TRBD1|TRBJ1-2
TGTGCCAGCAGTTCCGGACAGGCCAACCACTACACCTTC
CASSSGQANHYTF
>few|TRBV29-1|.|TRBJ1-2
TGCAGCGTTGAACACTATGGCTACACCTTC
CSVEHYGYTF
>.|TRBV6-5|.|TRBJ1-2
TGTGCCAGCACTTTAGGGGCTTTTTATGGCTACACCTTC
CASTLGAFYGYTF
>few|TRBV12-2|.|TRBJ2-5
TGTGCAAGTCGCTTACCGACATGGGCGAGAGAGACCCAGTACTTC
CASRLPTWARETQYF
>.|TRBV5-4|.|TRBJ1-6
TGTGCCAGCAGCGGGGGAGGTTCACCCCTCCACTTT
CASSGGGSPLHF
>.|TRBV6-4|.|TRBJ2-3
TGTGCCAGCAGTGACTCCAACACAGATACGCAGTATTTT
CASSDSNTDTQYF